This T cell receptor (beta chain) was captured in a study of CD8 T cells in Susac syndrome. The study, taken as a whole, reports: An acknowledgment was made by the study that its TCR sequencing and HLA analysis involved relatively few individuals.

A word on this clonotype: Its antigen is undetermined.

Random hexamers were used to reverse transcribe roughly 0.5 to 1 ug of RNA. The CDR3 of TCR beta was amplified by immunoSEQ multiplex PCR across 54 Vbeta and 13 Jbeta. Via MiXCR, TCRdb re-called the immunoSEQ multiplex PCR reads, giving one row per CDR3 protein. Among 50,000 to 65,000 distinct CDR3 sequences listed, roughly nine tenths were seen once. Trimming at V came to 7 bases and at J to 6 bases, leaving 20 bases not matched to a gene. Germline-derived CDR1 and CDR2 are LNHDA and SQIVND (reference sequence). The CDR3 spans 17 residues. Healthy donors constituted the controls, which were matched for age and sex. Negative isolation yielded CD8+ and CD4+ T cells; FACS enriched TEMRA cells.

The sequenced sample was CD8+ T cells from PBMCs. The rearrangement uses TRBV19 and TRBJ1-1, with 7 bases fitting TRBD1. The sequence was obtained from a human donor in good health. The CDR3 loop is CASIGFWEGAKYAEAFF. The DNA of the CDR3 is TGTGCCAGTATCGGGTTTTGGGAGGGGGCGAAATATGCTGAAGCTTTCTTT.